What follows are 21 T cell receptor beta chains derived from one specimen sequenced in a study of Graves' ophthalmopathy and Graves' hyperthyroidism. Transcripts of RNA were the source for amplifying TCR beta CDR3 regions. First-round RT-PCR with HTBI primers preceded a second-round multiplex PCR. TCRdb used MiXCR to reprocess the multiplex PCR reads, holding one entry per CDR3 protein. Among over a million distinct CDR3 sequences listed, about two fifths were seen once. Sequencing input: peripheral blood or thyroid tissue (not recorded which). These TCRs come from an adult man with Graves' hyperthyroidism.

This clonotype turned up a few times. This chain uses TRBV15 with TRBJ2-3; D unclear. Germline CDR1 is LNHNV and CDR2 is YYDKDF (reference sequence). Trimming took 1 base from V and 5 from J, leaving 16 bases between them. CDR3 length: 16 amino acids. CDR3 DNA sequence: TGTGCCACCAGCAGAGGGACCCTTTCTGGTGGAGATACGCAGTATTTT. Translated: CATSRGTLSGGDTQYF.

This clonotype was detected many times. The rearrangement links TRBV7-9 to TRBJ2-7; D perhaps matches TRBD1 (6 bases). Germline CDR1 and CDR2: SEHNR and FQNEAQ (reference sequence). Trimming stripped 8 bases from V and 5 bases from J, with 19 bases between. The CDR3 extends over 14 amino acids. The CDR3 DNA reads TGTGCCAGCGGCTCCGGGACATCGGTGGACGAGCAGTACTTC. This translates into CASGSGTSVDEQYF.

The J gene is TRBJ2-5, the V gene TRBV30; 7 bases align to TRBD1. Germline V gene sequence: CDR1 GTSNPN, CDR2 SVGIG (reference sequence). Trimming cost V 1 base and J 3 bases; bases outside gene matches: 5. The CDR3 runs 14 residues. The CDR3 DNA sequence: TGTGCCTGGAGTGCCAACAGGGGAAAAGAGACCCAGTACTTC. Translation gives CAWSANRGKETQYF.

This clonotype came up many times. This CDR3 is CATSARTGGGYEQYF. Here the CDR3 DNA reads TGTGCCACCAGCGCAAGGACAGGGGGAGGATACGAGCAGTACTTC. This chain connects TRBV15 to TRBJ2-7; 10 nucleotides line up with TRBD1. CDR1 is LNHNV, CDR2 YYDKDF, per germline (reference sequence). This CDR3 is 15 amino acids long. V dropped 5 bases and J dropped 4; count of bases not matched to a gene: 8. Full variable domain (rest looked up from reference TRBV15 and TRBJ2-7): DAMVIQNPRYQVTQFGKPVTLSCSQTLNHNVMYWYQQKSSQAPKLLFHYYDKDFNNEADTPDNFQSRRPNTSFCFLDIRSPGLGDTAMYLCATSARTGGGYEQYFGPGTRLTVT.

This clonotype has at least ten counts. The chain has TRBV10-3 and TRBJ1-4; the match to TRBD1 covers 7 bases. Germline loops: CDR1 ENHRY, CDR2 SYGVKD. The V and J ends lost 3 bases and 0 bases, in that order; junction bases with no gene match: 1. CDR3 length: 15 amino acids. CDR3 bases: TGTGCCATCAGTGAAGGGGGCTCAACTAATGAAAAACTGTTTTTT. Its translation: CAISEGGSTNEKLFF.

The chain employs TRBV2 and TRBJ2-2; D is unclear. Trimming took off 5 bases at V and 4 bases at J, with 8 bases between the two ends. The CDR3 extends over 13 amino acids. The germline gives CDR1 SNHLY, CDR2 FYNNEI. The CDR3 here is CASSYLATGELFF. CDR3 nucleotides: TGTGCCAGCAGTTACCTTGCCACCGGGGAGCTGTTTTTT.

Ten or more counts support this clonotype. DNA for the CDR3: TGTGCCAGCAGGATCCCCGGGTATAGCAATCAGCCCCAGCATTTT. This sequence encodes CASRIPGYSNQPQHF. The genes are TRBV28 and TRBJ1-5; D is undetermined. Per the germline V gene, CDR1 is MDHEN and CDR2 is SYDVKM. Trimming stripped 6 bases from V and 0 bases from J, with 12 bases between. CDR3 size: 15 residues.

Of note for this clonotype: This may come from a read error, since a much larger clone is one base off. J is TRBJ1-5 and V is TRBV20-1; D is possibly TRBD1 (5 bases). The CDR3 runs to 12 residues. V lost 3 bases to trimming and J lost 6 bases, with 9 bases between them. Germline V gene sequence: CDR1 DFQATT, CDR2 SNEGSKA (reference sequence). The CDR3 loop is CSASRAAQPQHF. DNA for the CDR3: TGCAGTGCTAGCAGGGCTGCTCAGCCCCAGCATTTT.

The chain uses TRBV7-9 and TRBJ1-1, with D perhaps TRBD1 (5 bases). This CDR3 region has 20 residues. CDR1 and CDR2 (germline): SEHNR, FQNEAQ (reference sequence). The V and J ends lost 0 bases and 2 bases respectively, with 25 bases between them. CDR3 nucleotide sequence: TGTGCCAGCAGCTTAGCTCGCATAATCCGGGACCCACCCCTAAACACTGAAGCTTTCTTT. Its protein product is CASSLARIIRDPPLNTEAFF.

This clonotype was seen repeatedly, ten times or more. The chain links TRBV2 to TRBJ1-1; possible D gene TRBD1, 5 bases. Germline V lookup: CDR1 SNHLY, CDR2 FYNNEI. The CDR3 extends over 17 amino acids. V lost 10 bases and J lost 4, with 28 bases in between. CDR3 nucleotide sequence: TGTGCCACCGGCGGGCAGGGAAAATCATGGATCGGCACTGAAGCTTTCTTT. This gives the protein CATGGQGKSWIGTEAFF. The complete variable domain, with remaining parts taken from reference TRBV2 and TRBJ1-1, reads EPEVTQTPSHQVTQMGQEVILRCVPISNHLYFYWYRQILGQKVEFLVSFYNNEISEKSEIFDDQFSVERPDGSNFTLKIRSTKLEDSAMYFCATGGQGKSWIGTEAFFGQGTRLTVV.

The gene calls are TRBV14 and TRBJ1-5; D call uncertain. Trimming removed 8 bases at V and 4 bases at J, with 18 bases between. The CDR3 spans 15 residues. Germline V gene lookup returns CDR1 SGHDN and CDR2 FVKESK. This CDR3 reads CASSPLRGGNQPQHF. Written as DNA, the CDR3 is TGTGCCAGCTCACCACTCCGCGGCGGGAATCAGCCCCAGCATTTT.

This rearrangement joins TRBV5-4 to TRBJ2-5; 8 nucleotides match TRBD2. The CDR3 is 13 residues long. CDR1 is SGHNT, CDR2 YYREEE, per germline (reference sequence). V lost 8 bases, J lost 4 bases, and 7 bases stayed unmatched. The CDR3 loop reads CASTGGSAETQYF. The CDR3 DNA reads TGTGCCAGTACGGGGGGGTCCGCAGAGACCCAGTACTTC.

This clonotype was observed at least ten times. V usage is TRBV9 and J usage is TRBJ2-7; 7 bases map to TRBD2. Germline CDR1 SGDLS, CDR2 YYNGEE. This CDR3 comprises 15 residues. V lost 0 bases to trimming and J lost 2 bases; unmatched junction nucleotides: 5. CDR3 coding DNA: TGTGCCAGCAGCGTAGGGGCTAGCGGAACCTACGAGCAGTACTTC. Protein: CASSVGASGTYEQYF.

This chain links TRBV29-1 with TRBJ1-5; possibly TRBD1 for D (6 bases). This CDR3 comprises 19 residues. Germline-derived CDR1 and CDR2 are SQVTM and ANQGSEA. The CDR3 spells CSSWGTAQGKNLGNQPQHF. The CDR3 nucleotides read TGCAGTAGTTGGGGAACGGCACAGGGTAAGAATTTAGGCAATCAGCCCCAGCATTTT.

Details on this clonotype: A read error is possible here, since a much larger clone lies one base away. The rearrangement uses TRBV7-8 and TRBJ2-5; the match to TRBD1 covers 8 bases. J lost 2 bases, V lost 8 bases, and 13 bases had no gene match. The germline V gene encodes CDR1 SGHVS and CDR2 FQNEAQ. This CDR3 is built from 16 residues. In nucleotides, the CDR3 is TGTGCCAGCCGAGCACAGGGGGTCGTTTTACAAGAGACCCAGTACTTC. Its translation is CASRAQGVVLQETQYF.

The CDR3 nucleotides read TGTGCCAGTAGTAGGGACGTCGGCTACACCTTC. This sequence encodes CASSRDVGYTF. V usage is TRBV19 and J usage is TRBJ1-2; TRBD1 might be the D (5 bases). Trimming shortened V by 4 bases and J by 8 bases, and 8 bases separated the two germline ends. The CDR3 covers 11 residues. CDR1 is LNHDA and CDR2 is SQIVND in the germline V gene (reference sequence).

In its sample, this clonotype was seen a few times. The rearrangement joins TRBV10-3 to TRBJ1-2; tentatively, D is TRBD1 (6 bases). Germline CDR1 ENHRY, CDR2 SYGVKD. V was cut by 10 bases and J by 4 bases, with 22 bases left in between. This CDR3 has 15 amino acids. CDR3 DNA: TGTGCCAGCAGAGATACAGGGAGGGGTGGCTATGGCTACACCTTC. Translating it yields CASRDTGRGGYGYTF.

The chain has TRBV20-1 and TRBJ2-5, with 9 bases fitting TRBD2. CDR3 length equals 13 residues. V shed 6 bases, J shed 4 bases, and the junction held 6 bases outside the gene matches. Germline CDR1 and CDR2: DFQATT and SNEGSKA (reference sequence). This CDR3 is CSALSGSAETQYF. CDR3 nucleotides: TGCAGTGCCCTTAGCGGGAGTGCAGAGACCCAGTACTTC.

This clonotype was recorded a few times. The genes are TRBV29-1 and TRBJ2-5; 9 bases line up with TRBD1. The CDR3 is made up of 16 amino acids. V shed 1 base, J shed 4 bases, and the junction held 10 bases outside the gene matches. CDR1 SQVTM and CDR2 ANQGSEA come from the germline V gene. CDR3 in DNA: TGCAGCGTTGAAGTTGGCAGGGGGACAGGGCGAGAGACCCAGTACTTC. Amino acid sequence: CSVEVGRGTGRETQYF.

J is TRBJ1-6 and V is TRBV24-1, with 10 positions matching TRBD1. Germline assignment: CDR1 KGHDR and CDR2 SFDVKD. The CDR3 contains 16 residues. Trimming cost V 5 bases and J 8 bases; bases outside gene matches: 8. CDR3 region: CATSGPGTGADSPLHF. The CDR3, as DNA: TGTGCCACCAGTGGCCCCGGGACAGGGGCAGATTCACCCCTCCACTTT.

Comments on this clonotype: At one boundary the junction diverges from the germline segment, which might be a read error. The J gene is TRBJ2-7, the V gene TRBV7-8; a possible D gene is TRBD1 (6 bases). Per germline, CDR1 SGHVS and CDR2 FQNEAQ. CDR3 length: 13 residues. DNA of the CDR3: TGTGCCAGCAGCTTAGTTGACAGGTCCGAGCAGTGCTTC. Amino acids: CASSLVDRSEQCF.